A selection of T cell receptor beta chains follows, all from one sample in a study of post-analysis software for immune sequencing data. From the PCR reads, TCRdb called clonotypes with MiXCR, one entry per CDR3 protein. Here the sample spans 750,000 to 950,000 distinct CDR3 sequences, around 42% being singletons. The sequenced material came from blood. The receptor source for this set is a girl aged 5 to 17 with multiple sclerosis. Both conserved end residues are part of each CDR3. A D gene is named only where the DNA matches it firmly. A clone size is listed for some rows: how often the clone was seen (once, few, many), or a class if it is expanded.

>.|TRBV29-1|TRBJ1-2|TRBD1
CSVDDRVGGYTF
TGCAGCGTAGACGACAGGGTCGGAGGCTACACCTTC
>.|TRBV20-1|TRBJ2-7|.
CSAPAGYEQYF
TGCAGTGCCCCCGCGGGTTACGAGCAGTACTTC
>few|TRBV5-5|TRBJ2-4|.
CASSFGTLDTVPAKNIQYF
TGTGCCAGCAGCTTCGGAACACTCGACACGGTCCCTGCCAAAAACATTCAGTACTTC
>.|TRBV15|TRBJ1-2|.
CATRRAGTGDGYTF
TGTGCCACCAGAAGAGCCGGGACCGGGGATGGCTACACCTTC
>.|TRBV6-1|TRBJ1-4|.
CASSEGQRYEKLFF
TGTGCCAGCAGTGAAGGGCAGAGATATGAAAAACTGTTTTTT
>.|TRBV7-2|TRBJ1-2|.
CASSNRDPIYYGYTF
TGTGCCAGCAGTAACCGGGACCCAATTTACTATGGCTACACCTTC
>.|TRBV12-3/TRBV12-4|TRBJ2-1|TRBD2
CASSSGGSTVNEQFF
TGTGCCAGCAGTTCCGGCGGGAGCACGGTCAATGAGCAGTTCTTC
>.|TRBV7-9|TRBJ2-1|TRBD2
CAPGVLAGVNEQFF
TGTGCCCCAGGGGTCCTAGCGGGGGTCAATGAGCAGTTCTTC
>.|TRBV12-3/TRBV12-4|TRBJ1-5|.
CASSLGAGVKPSNQPQHF
TGTGCCAGCAGTTTAGGGGCAGGGGTGAAGCCTAGCAATCAGCCCCAGCATTTT
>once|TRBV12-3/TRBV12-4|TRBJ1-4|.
CASSYQGRGEKLFF
TGTGCCAGCAGTTATCAGGGGCGAGGTGAAAAACTGTTTTTT
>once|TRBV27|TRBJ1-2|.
CAGGARAATLYGYTF
TGTGCCGGCGGGGCTCGGGCCGCGACTCTCTATGGCTACACCTTC
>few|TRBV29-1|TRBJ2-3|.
CSPLVAEGSPRTDTQYF
TGCAGCCCCCTAGTTGCGGAGGGCTCGCCGCGCACAGATACGCAGTATTTT
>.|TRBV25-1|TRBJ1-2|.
CASSELGITYGYTF
TGTGCCAGCAGTGAATTGGGGATTACCTATGGCTACACCTTC
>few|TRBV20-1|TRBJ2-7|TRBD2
CSARGTSGRATYEQYF
TGCAGTGCTAGAGGGACTAGCGGGAGGGCCACCTACGAGCAGTACTTC
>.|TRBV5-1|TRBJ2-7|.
CASSPGGSSYNEQYF
TGCGCCAGCAGCCCGGGTGGGTCCTCCTACAATGAGCAGTACTTC
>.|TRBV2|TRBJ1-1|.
CASSGWENTEAFF
TGTGCCAGCAGTGGGTGGGAGAACACTGAAGCTTTCTTT
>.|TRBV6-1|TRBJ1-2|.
CASSEGGPSNYGYTF
TGTGCCAGCAGTGAAGGGGGACCTTCGAACTATGGCTACACCTTC
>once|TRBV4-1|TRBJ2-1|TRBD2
CASSQALTSGTFNEQFF
TGCGCCAGCAGCCAAGCCCTCACTAGCGGGACTTTCAATGAGCAGTTCTTC
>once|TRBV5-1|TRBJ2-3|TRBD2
CASSIGLAGGTNTQYF
TGCGCCAGCAGCATAGGACTAGCGGGAGGGACAAATACGCAGTATTTT
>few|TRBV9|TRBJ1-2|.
CASSVDGYYGYTF
TGTGCCAGCAGCGTGGACGGGTACTATGGCTACACCTTC
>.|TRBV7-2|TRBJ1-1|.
CASSQGLYEAFF
TGTGCCAGCAGCCAGGGACTTTATGAAGCTTTCTTT
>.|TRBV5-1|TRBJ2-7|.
CASALQGYYEQYF
TGCGCCAGCGCACTACAGGGATACTACGAGCAGTACTTC
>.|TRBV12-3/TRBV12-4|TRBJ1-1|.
CASSHRGFEAFF
TGTGCCAGCAGTCACCGGGGGTTTGAAGCTTTCTTT
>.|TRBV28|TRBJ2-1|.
CASQVYNEQFF
TGTGCCAGCCAAGTCTACAATGAGCAGTTCTTC
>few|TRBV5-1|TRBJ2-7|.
CASSLVVGPTYEQYF
TGCGCCAGCAGCTTGGTTGTCGGACCCACCTACGAGCAGTACTTC
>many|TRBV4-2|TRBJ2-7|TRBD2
CASSRTSGSTYEQYF
TGTGCCAGCAGCCGAACTAGCGGGAGCACCTACGAGCAGTACTTC
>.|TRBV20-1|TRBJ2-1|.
CSAYISGGRPQKQFF
TGCAGTGCTTATATTTCGGGTGGACGACCACAAAAGCAGTTCTTC
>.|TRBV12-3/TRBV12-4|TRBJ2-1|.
CASGPFVGGDRSYNEQFF
TGTGCCAGCGGCCCTTTCGTGGGGGGCGATAGATCCTACAATGAGCAGTTCTTC
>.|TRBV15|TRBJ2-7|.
CATSRDFHEQYF
TGTGCCACCAGCAGAGATTTCCACGAGCAGTACTTC
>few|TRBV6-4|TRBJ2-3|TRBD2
CASSERETVNTQYF
TGTGCCAGCAGTGAGCGGGAGACGGTAAATACGCAGTATTTT
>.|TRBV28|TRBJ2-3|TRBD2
CASRSHLAGADTQYF
TGTGCCAGCAGATCCCACCTAGCGGGAGCAGATACGCAGTATTTT
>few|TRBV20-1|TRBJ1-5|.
CSAGQWGHQPQHF
TGCAGTGCTGGACAGTGGGGCCATCAGCCCCAGCATTTT
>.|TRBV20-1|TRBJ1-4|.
CSASGSAEKLFF
TGCAGTGCTAGCGGATCTGCCGAAAAACTGTTTTTT
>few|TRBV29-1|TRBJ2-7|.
CSVAKRHASYEQYF
TGCAGCGTTGCGAAACGGCACGCTTCCTACGAGCAGTACTTC
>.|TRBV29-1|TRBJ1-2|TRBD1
CSAQEDRGPHTF
TGCAGCGCCCAGGAGGACAGGGGGCCCCACACCTTC
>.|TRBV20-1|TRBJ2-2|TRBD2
CSARDRLAGGSGELFF
TGCAGTGCTAGAGATAGGCTAGCGGGAGGTTCCGGGGAGCTGTTTTTT
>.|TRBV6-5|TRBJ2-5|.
CATRQVSGLGETQYF
TGTGCCACCCGGCAAGTCTCGGGGTTGGGGGAGACCCAGTACTTC
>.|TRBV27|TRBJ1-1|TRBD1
CASIRFLGQGHTEAFF
TGTGCCAGCATTAGATTCTTGGGACAGGGGCACACTGAAGCTTTCTTT
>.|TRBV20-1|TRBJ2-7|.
CSARDLRGSDYEQYF
TGCAGTGCTAGAGATCTTAGGGGATCGGACTACGAGCAGTACTTC
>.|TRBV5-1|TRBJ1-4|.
CASSLAEVKWGEKLFF
TGCGCCAGCAGCTTGGCCGAGGTCAAGTGGGGTGAAAAACTGTTTTTT
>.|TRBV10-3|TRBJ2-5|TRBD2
CATALADRETQYF
TGTGCCACCGCGCTAGCGGACCGGGAGACCCAGTACTTC
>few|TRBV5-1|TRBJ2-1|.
CASSLMEGSYNEQFF
TGCGCCAGCAGCTTGATGGAGGGCTCCTACAATGAGCAGTTCTTC
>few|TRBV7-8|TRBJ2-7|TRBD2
CASSHRGDTREQYF
TGTGCCAGCAGCCATCGGGGGGATACACGGGAGCAGTACTTC
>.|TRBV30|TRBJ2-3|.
CAWSVGGVSTDTQYF
TGTGCCTGGAGTGTTGGGGGAGTAAGCACAGATACGCAGTATTTT
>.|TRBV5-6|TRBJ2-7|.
CASSSQGRLDEQYF
TGTGCCAGCAGCTCCCAGGGTCGCTTGGACGAGCAGTACTTC
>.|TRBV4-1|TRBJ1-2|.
CASSQDYGGTGGYTF
TGCGCCAGCAGCCAAGATTACGGGGGAACGGGTGGCTACACCTTC
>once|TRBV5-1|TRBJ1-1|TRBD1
CASSSGQGEPNTEAFF
TGCGCCAGCAGCTCCGGACAGGGGGAACCTAACACTGAAGCTTTCTTT
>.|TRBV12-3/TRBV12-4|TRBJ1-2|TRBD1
CASSPGTGTWGYTF
TGTGCCAGCAGTCCCGGGACAGGGACCTGGGGCTACACCTTC
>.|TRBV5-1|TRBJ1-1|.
CASMVGANTEAFF
TGCGCCAGCATGGTCGGGGCCAACACTGAAGCTTTCTTT
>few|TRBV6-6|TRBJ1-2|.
CASSYVAYGYTF
TGTGCCAGCAGTTACGTAGCCTACGGCTACACCTTC
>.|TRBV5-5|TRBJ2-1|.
CASSFYSGNEQFF
TGTGCCAGCAGCTTTTATTCCGGGAATGAGCAGTTCTTC
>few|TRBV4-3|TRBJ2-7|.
CASSQDWDTNYEQYF
TGCGCCAGCAGCCAAGATTGGGACACCAACTACGAGCAGTACTTC